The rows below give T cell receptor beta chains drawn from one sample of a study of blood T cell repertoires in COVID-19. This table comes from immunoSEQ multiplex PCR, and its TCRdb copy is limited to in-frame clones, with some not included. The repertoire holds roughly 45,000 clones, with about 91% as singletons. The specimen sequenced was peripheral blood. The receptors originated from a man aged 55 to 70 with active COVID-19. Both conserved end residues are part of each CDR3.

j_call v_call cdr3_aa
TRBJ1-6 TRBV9 CASSVDSNRLGHPSPLHF
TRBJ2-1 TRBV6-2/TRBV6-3 CASSYPDSYLNGEQFF
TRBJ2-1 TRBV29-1 CSVQRGRANEQFF
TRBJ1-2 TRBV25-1 CASSEGGLRFSGDGYTF
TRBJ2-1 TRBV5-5 CASNLLLQGSYNEQFF
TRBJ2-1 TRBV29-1 CSVEGRGEQFF
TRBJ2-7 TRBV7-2 CASSWGQGIYEQYF
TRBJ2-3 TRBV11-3 CASSPGLGRADTQYF
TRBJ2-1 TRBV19 CASSMTGTSGRANEQFF
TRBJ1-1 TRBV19 CASSPGQDRSTEAFF
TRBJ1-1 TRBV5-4 CASSFPGQGNTEAFF
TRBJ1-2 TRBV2 CASSDLTGNYGYTF
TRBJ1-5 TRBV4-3 CASSQGAGNQPQHF
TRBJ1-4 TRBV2 CASSEVSGRGEEKLFF
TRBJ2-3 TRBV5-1 CASSLMPSGTDTQYF
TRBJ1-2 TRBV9 CASTRGNYGYTF
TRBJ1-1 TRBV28 CASRFGQGATEAFF
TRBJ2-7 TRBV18 CASSPPGRPYEQYF
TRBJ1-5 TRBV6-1 CASSEAGLNNQPQHF
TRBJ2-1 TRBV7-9 CASSSSGGNEQFF
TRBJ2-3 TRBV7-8 CASSSLRGVDTQYF
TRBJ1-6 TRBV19 CAAAGTVNSPLHF
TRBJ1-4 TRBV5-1 CASSEAGQANEKLFF
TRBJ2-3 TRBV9 CASSVGRRTDTQYF
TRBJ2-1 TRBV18 CASSPLISGRAQNEQFF
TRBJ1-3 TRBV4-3 CASSQWGHSGNTIYF
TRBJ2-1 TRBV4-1 CASSQGSSGGAGQFF
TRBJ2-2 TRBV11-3 CASSLNTGELFF
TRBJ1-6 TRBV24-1 CATSDSRTGLSSPLHF
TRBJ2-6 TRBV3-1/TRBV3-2 CASSQGSSGANVLTF
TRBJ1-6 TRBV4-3 CASSQDTGSRSPLHF
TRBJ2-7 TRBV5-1 CASSGGKATYEQYF
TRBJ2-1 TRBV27 CASSPNEPNMNEQFF
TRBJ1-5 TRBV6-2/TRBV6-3 CASSFEYIRTQQTGGDQPQHF
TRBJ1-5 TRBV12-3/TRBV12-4 CASSRQGGRPQHF
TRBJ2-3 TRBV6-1 CASSGAGTSGADTQYF
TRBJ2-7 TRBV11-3 CASSEGQGAGYEQYF